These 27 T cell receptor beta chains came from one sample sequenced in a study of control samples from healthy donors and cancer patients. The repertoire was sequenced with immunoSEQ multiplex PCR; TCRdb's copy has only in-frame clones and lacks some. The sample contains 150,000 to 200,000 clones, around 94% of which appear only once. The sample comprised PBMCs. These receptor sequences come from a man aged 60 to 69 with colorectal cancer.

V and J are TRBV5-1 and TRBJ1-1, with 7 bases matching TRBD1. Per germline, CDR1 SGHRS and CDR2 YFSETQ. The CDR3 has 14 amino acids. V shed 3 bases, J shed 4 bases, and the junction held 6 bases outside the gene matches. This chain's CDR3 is CASSSGQQSTEAFF. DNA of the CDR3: TGCGCCAGCAGCTCGGGACAGCAGAGCACTGAAGCTTTCTTT.

Here the CDR3 reads CASRPTGGNQPQHF. CDR3 coding DNA: TGTGCCAGCAGACCTACAGGGGGGAATCAGCCCCAGCATTTT. The chain has TRBV6-5 and TRBJ1-5; 8 nucleotides line up with TRBD1. The CDR3 sequence is 14 residues long. The germline CDR1 and CDR2 sequences are MNHEY and SVGAGI. Germline trimming cut 6 bases from V and 4 bases from J; bases unmatched to any gene: 5.

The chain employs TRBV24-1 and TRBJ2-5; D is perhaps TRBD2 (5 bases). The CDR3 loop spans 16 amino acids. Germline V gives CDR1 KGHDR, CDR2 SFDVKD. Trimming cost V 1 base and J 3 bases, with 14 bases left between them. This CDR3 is CATSDFGIPGKETQYF. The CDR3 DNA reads TGTGCCACCAGTGATTTCGGGATCCCGGGCAAAGAGACCCAGTACTTC.

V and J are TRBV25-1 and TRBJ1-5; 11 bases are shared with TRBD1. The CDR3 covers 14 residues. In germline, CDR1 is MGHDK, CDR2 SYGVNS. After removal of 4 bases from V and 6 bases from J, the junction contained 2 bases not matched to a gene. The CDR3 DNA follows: TGTGCCAGCAGTGGGGGACAGGGGGTTCAGCCCCAGCATTTT. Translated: CASSGGQGVQPQHF.

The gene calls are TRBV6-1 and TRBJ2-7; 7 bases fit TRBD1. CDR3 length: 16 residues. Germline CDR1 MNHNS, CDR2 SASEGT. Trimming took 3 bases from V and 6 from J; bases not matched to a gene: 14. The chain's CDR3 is CASSDPSSGQAGEQYF. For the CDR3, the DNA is TGTGCCAGCAGTGATCCATCGTCAGGACAGGCCGGCGAGCAGTACTTC.

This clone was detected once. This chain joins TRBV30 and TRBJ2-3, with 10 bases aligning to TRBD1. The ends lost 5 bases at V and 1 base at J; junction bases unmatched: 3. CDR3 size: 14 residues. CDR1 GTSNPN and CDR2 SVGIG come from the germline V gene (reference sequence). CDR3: CAWGGTGGTDTQYF. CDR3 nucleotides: TGTGCCTGGGGAGGGACAGGGGGCACAGATACGCAGTATTTT.

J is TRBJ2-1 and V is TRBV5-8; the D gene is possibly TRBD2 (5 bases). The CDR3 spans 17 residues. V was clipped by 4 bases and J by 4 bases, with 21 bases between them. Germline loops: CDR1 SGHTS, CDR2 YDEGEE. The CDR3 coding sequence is TGTGCCAGCAGCCCCCAGATCCTGTCCCTAGCTTACAATGAGCAGTTCTTC. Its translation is CASSPQILSLAYNEQFF.

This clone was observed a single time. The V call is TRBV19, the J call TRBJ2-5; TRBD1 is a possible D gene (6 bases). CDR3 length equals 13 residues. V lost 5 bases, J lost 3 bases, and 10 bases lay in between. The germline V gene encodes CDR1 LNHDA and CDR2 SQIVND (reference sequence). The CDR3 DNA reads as TGTGCCAGTAGTGTCGGGACAAAAGAGACCCAGTACTTC. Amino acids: CASSVGTKETQYF. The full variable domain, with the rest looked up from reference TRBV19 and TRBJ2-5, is DGGITQSPKYLFRKEGQNVTLSCEQNLNHDAMYWYRQDPGQGLRLIYYSQIVNDFQKGDIAEGYSVSREKKESFPLTVTSAQKNPTAFYLCASSVGTKETQYFGPGTRLLVL.

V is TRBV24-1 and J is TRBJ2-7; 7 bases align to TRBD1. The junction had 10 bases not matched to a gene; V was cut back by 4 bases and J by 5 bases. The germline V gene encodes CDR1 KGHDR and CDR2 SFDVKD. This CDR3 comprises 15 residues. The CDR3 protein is CATSDLGQEAHEQYF. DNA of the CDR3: TGTGCCACCAGTGACCTAGGACAGGAGGCCCACGAGCAGTACTTC.

Here the CDR3 DNA reads TGTGCCAGCAGCAACCCCAACAGGGCCGAGCAGTACTTC. Encoded protein: CASSNPNRAEQYF. The rearrangement links TRBV9 to TRBJ2-7; a weak D match, TRBD1 (6 bases). The V and J ends lost 4 bases and 6 bases respectively, with 14 bases between them. The CDR3 sequence is 13 residues long. From germline, CDR1 is SGDLS and CDR2 YYNGEE.

CDR3 nucleotides: TGTGCCAGCAGTTTACGGCAGGGTGTCGAGCAGTACTTC. Protein: CASSLRQGVEQYF. V is TRBV12-3 or TRBV12-4 and J is TRBJ2-7; D may be TRBD1 (5 bases). CDR3 size: 13 residues. Trimming took 2 bases from V and 6 from J, leaving 11 bases between them.

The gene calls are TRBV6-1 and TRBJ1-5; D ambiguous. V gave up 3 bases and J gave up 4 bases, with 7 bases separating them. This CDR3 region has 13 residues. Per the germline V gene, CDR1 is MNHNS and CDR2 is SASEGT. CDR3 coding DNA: TGTGCCAGCAGTGACCCGGGAAATCAGCCCCAGCATTTT. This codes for CASSDPGNQPQHF.

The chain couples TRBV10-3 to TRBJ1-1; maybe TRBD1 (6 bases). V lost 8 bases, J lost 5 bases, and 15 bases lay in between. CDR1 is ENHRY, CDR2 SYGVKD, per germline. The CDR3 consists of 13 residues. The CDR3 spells CAIGGGPGTEAFF. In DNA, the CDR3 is TGTGCCATCGGGGGGGGCCCGGGGACTGAAGCTTTCTTT.

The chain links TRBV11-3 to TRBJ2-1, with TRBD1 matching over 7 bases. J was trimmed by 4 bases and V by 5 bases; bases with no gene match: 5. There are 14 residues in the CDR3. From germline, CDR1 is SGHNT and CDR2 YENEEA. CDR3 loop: CASSVGTDYNEQFF. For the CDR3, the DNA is TGTGCCAGCAGCGTCGGGACAGATTACAATGAGCAGTTCTTC.

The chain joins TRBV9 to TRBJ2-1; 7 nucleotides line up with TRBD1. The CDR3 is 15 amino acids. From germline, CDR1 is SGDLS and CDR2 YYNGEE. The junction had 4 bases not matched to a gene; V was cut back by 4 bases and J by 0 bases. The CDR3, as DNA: TGTGCCAGCAGCCCCGGGACAGTCTCCTACAATGAGCAGTTCTTC. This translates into CASSPGTVSYNEQFF.

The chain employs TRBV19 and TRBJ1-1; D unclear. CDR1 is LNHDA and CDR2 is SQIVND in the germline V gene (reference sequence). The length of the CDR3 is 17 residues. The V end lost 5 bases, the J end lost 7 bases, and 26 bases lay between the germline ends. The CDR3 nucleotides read TGTGCCAGTAGTGGTCCCCGCGGGCCGGAGGGTGGAAATGAAGCTTTCTTT. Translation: CASSGPRGPEGGNEAFF.

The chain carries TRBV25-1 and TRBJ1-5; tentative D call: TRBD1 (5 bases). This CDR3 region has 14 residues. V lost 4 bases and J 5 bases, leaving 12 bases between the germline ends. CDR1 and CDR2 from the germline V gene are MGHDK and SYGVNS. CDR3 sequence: CASSARDGYQPQHF. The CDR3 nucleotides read TGTGCCAGCAGTGCCCGGGACGGGTATCAGCCCCAGCATTTT.

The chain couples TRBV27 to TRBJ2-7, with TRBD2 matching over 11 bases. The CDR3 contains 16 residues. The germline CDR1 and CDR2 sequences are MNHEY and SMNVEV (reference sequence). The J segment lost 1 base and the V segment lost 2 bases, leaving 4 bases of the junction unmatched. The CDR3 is CASSLHGTSGSYEQYF. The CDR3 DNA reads TGTGCCAGCAGTTTACATGGGACTAGCGGTTCCTACGAGCAGTACTTC.

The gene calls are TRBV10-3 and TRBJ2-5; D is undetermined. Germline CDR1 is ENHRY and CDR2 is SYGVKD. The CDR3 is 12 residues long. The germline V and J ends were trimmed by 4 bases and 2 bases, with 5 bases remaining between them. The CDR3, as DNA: TGTGCCATCAGTGTACAGCAAGAGACCCAGTACTTC. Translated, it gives CAISVQQETQYF.

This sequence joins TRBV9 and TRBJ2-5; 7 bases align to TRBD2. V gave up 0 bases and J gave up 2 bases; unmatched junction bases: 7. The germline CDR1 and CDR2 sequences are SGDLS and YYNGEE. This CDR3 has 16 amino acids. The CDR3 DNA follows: TGTGCCAGCAGCGTAGCGTCGCGGGGGTATCAAGAGACCCAGTACTTC. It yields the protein CASSVASRGYQETQYF.

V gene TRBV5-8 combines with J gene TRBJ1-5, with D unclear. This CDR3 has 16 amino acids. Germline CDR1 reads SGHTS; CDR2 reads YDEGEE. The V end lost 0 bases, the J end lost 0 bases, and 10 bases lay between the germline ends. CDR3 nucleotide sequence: TGTGCCAGCAGCTTGGAGGCGGGCCATAGCAATCAGCCCCAGCATTTT. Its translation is CASSLEAGHSNQPQHF. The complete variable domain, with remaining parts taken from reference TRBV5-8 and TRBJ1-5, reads EAGVTQSPTHLIKTRGQQATLRCSPISGHTSVYWYQQALGLGLQFLLWYDEGEERNRGNFPPRFSGRQFPNYSSELNVNALELEDSALYLCASSLEAGHSNQPQHFGDGTRLSIL.

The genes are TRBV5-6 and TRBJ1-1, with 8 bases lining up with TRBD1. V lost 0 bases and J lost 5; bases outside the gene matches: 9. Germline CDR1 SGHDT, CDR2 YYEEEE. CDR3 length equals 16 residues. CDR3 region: CASSLGLARGRTEAFF. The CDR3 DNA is TGTGCCAGCAGCTTGGGGCTTGCCAGGGGGCGGACTGAAGCTTTCTTT. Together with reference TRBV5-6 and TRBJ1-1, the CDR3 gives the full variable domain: DAGVTQSPTHLIKTRGQQVTLRCSPKSGHDTVSWYQQALGQGPQFIFQYYEEEERQRGNFPDRFSGHQFPNYSSELNVNALLLGDSALYLCASSLGLARGRTEAFFGQGTRLTVV.

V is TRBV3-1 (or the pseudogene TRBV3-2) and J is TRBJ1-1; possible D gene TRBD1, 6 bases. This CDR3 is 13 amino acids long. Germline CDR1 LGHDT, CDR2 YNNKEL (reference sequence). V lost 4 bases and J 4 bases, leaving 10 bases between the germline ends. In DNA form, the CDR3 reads TGTGCCAGCAGCCTAGGGGGTATCACTGAAGCTTTCTTT. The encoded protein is CASSLGGITEAFF.

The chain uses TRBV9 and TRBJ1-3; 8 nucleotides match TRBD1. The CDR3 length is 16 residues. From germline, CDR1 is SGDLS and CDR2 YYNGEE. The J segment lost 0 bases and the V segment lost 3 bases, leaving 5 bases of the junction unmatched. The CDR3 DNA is TGTGCCAGCAGCGCGGGACAGGCCGTCTCTGGAAACACCATATATTTT. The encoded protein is CASSAGQAVSGNTIYF. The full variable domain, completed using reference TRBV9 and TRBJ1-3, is DSGVTQTPKHLITATGQRVTLRCSPRSGDLSVYWYQQSLDQGLQFLIQYYNGEERAKGNILERFSAQQFPDLHSELNLSSLELGDSALYFCASSAGQAVSGNTIYFGEGSWLTVV.

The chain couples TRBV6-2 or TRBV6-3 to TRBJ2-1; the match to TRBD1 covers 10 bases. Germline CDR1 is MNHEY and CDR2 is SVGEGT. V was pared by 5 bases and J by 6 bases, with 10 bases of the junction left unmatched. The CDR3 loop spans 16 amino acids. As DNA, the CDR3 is TGTGCCAGCAGTGGCGCCGGGACAGGGGTCCCCAATGAGCAGTTCTTC. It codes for CASSGAGTGVPNEQFF.

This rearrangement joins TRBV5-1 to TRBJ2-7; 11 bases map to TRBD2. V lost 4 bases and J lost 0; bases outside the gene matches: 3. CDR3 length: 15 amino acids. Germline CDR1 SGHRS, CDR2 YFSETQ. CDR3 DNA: TGCGCCAGCAGCGTTACTAGCGGGAGCTCCTACGAGCAGTACTTC. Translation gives CASSVTSGSSYEQYF. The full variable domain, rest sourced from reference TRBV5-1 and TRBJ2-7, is KAGVTQTPRYLIKTRGQQVTLSCSPISGHRSVSWYQQTPGQGLQFLFEYFSETQRNKGNFPGRFSGRQFSNSRSEMNVSTLELGDSALYLCASSVTSGSSYEQYFGPGTRLTVT.

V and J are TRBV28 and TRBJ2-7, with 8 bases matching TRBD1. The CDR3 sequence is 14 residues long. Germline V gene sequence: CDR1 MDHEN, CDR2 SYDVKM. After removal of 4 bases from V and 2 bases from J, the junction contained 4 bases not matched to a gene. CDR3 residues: CASSSGQVTYEQYF. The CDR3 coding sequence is TGTGCCAGCAGTTCGGGACAGGTTACCTACGAGCAGTACTTC.